This T cell receptor (beta chain) was identified in a study of T cell responses to AZD1222 COVID-19 vaccine. Profiling relied on immunoSEQ multiplex PCR, and the TCRdb table lists in-frame clones only, not all of them. The data contain under 50,000 clones, 70% to 90% of them seen just once; the ten biggest clones take up 5.3%. The CDR3 loop spans 13 amino acids. The V end lost 6 bases, the J end lost 3 bases, and 12 bases lay between the germline ends. The V gene's germline CDR1 is MGHDK and CDR2 SYGVNS. Of note for this clone: Its antigen is still unknown.

Overall study results and limits: Clonal diversity may have been underestimated, and the donors were mostly white British, with more females than males.

The chain combines TRBV25-1 with TRBJ2-7; D remains ambiguous. This TCR came from an adult who received the AZD1222 COVID-19 vaccine. The material was peripheral blood, obtained 28 days after the second AZD1222 dose. This chain's CDR3 is CASRDQANYEQYF. The CDR3 DNA follows: TGTGCCAGCAGGGACCAAGCGAACTACGAGCAGTACTTC.